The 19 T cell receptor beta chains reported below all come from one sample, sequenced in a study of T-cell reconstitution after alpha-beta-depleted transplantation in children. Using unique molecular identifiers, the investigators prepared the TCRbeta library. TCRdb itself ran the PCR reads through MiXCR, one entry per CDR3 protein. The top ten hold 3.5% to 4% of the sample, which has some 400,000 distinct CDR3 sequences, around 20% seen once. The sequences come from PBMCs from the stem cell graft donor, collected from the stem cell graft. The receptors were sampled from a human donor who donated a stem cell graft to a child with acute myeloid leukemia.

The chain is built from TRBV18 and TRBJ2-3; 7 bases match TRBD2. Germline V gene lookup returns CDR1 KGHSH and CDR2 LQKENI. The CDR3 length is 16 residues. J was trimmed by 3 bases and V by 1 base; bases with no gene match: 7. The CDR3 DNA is TGTGCCAGCTCACCACGAGGCGGGAGTAGAACAGATACGCAGTATTTT. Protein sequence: CASSPRGGSRTDTQYF.

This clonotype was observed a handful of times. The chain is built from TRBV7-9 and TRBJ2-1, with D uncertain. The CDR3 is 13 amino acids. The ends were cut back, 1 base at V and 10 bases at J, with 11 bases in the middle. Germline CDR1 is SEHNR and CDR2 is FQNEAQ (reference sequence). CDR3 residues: CASSLGGPGEQFF. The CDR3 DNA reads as TGTGCCAGCAGCTTAGGAGGACCTGGGGAGCAGTTCTTC.

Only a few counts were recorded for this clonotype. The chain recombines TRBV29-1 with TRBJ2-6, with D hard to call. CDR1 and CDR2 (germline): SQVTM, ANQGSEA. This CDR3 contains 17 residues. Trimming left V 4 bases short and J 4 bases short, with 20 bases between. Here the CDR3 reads CSVVTTVRGVGANVLTF. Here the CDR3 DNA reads TGCAGCGTTGTCACAACCGTTCGTGGAGTGGGGGCCAACGTCCTGACTTTC.

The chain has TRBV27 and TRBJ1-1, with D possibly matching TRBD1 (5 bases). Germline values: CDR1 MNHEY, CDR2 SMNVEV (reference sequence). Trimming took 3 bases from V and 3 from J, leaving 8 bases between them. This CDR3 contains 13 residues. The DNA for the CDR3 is TGTGCCAGCAGTTTGTGGGGGGACACTGAAGCTTTCTTT. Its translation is CASSLWGDTEAFF.

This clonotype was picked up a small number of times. CDR3 residues: CASRNLSSGEQFF. The DNA of the CDR3 is TGTGCCAGCAGGAACTTATCGTCGGGGGAGCAGTTCTTC. The V gene is TRBV12-3 or TRBV12-4, the J gene TRBJ2-1; D might be TRBD2 (5 bases). Trimming shortened V by 6 bases and J by 10 bases, and 16 bases separated the two germline ends. There are 13 residues in the CDR3.

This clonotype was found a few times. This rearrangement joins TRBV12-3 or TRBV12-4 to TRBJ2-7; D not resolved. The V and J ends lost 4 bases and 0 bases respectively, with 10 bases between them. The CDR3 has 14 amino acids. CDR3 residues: CASSSDWSSYEQYF. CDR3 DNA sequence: TGTGCCAGCAGTTCCGACTGGAGCTCCTACGAGCAGTACTTC.

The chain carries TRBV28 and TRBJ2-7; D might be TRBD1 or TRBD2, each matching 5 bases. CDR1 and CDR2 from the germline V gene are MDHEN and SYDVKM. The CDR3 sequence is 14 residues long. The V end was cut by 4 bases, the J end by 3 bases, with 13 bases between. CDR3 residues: CASSYGAADYEQYF. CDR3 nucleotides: TGTGCCAGCAGTTACGGGGCCGCCGACTACGAGCAGTACTTC.

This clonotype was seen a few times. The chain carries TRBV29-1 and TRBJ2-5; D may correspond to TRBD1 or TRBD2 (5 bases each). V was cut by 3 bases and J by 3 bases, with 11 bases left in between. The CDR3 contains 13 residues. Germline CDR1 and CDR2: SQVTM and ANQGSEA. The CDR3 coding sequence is TGCAGCGTTGACGGGGCCAGTGAAGAGACCCAGTACTTC. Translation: CSVDGASEETQYF. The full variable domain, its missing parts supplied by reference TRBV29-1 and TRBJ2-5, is SAVISQKPSRDICQRGTSLTIQCQVDSQVTMMFWYRQQPGQSLTLIATANQGSEATYESGFVIDKFPISRPNLTFSTLTVSNMSPEDSSIYLCSVDGASEETQYFGPGTRLLVL.

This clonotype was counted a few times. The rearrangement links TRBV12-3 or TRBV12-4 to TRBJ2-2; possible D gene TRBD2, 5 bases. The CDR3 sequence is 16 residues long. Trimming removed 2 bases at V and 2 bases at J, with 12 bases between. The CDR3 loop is CASSLSFSANTGELFF. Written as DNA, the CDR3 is TGTGCCAGCAGTTTAAGTTTTAGCGCCAACACCGGGGAGCTGTTTTTT.

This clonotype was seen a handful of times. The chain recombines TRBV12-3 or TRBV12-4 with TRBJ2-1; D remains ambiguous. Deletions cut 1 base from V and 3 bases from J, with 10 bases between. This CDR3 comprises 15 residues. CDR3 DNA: TGTGCCAGCAGTTTAGGTCGAGATTACTACAATGAGCAGTTCTTC. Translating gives CASSLGRDYYNEQFF.

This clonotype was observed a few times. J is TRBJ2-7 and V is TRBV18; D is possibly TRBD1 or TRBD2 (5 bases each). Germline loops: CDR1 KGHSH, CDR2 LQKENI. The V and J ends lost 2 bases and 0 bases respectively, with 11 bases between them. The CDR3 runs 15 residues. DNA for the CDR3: TGTGCCAGCTCACCAACCAGAGGGGTCTCCTACGAGCAGTACTTC. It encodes CASSPTRGVSYEQYF.

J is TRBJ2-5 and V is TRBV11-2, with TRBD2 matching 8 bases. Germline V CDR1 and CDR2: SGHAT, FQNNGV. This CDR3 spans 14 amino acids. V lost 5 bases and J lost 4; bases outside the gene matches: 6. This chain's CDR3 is CASSRYGRGETQYF. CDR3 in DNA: TGTGCCAGCAGCAGATACGGGAGGGGAGAGACCCAGTACTTC.

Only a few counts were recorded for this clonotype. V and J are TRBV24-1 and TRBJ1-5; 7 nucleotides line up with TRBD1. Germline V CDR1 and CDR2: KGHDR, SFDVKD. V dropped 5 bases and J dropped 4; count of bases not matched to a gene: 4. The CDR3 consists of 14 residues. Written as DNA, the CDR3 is TGTGCCACCAGTGCCGGGACAGTGAATCAGCCCCAGCATTTT. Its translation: CATSAGTVNQPQHF.

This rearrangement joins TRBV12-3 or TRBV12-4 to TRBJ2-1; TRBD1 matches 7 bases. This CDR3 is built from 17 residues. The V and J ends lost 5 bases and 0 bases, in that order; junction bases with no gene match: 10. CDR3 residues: CASSPPLQGFSYNEQFF. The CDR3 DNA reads TGTGCCAGCAGTCCCCCGTTACAGGGGTTCTCCTACAATGAGCAGTTCTTC.

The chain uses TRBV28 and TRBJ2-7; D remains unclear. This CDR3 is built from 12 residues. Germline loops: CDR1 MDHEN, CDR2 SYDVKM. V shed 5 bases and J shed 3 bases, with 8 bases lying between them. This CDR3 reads CASSLNYYEQYF. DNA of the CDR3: TGTGCCAGCAGTCTTAACTACTACGAGCAGTACTTC. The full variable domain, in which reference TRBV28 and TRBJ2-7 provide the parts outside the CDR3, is DVKVTQSSRYLVKRTGEKVFLECVQDMDHENMFWYRQDPGLGLRLIYFSYDVKMKEKGDIPEGYSVSREKKERFSLILESASTNQTSMYLCASSLNYYEQYFGPGTRLTVT.

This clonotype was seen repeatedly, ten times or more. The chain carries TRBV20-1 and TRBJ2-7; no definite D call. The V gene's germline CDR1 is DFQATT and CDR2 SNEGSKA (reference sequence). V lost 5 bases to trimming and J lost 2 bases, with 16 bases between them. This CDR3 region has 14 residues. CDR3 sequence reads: CSAPAYEAPYEQYF. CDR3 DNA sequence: TGCAGTGCTCCGGCGTATGAAGCGCCCTACGAGCAGTACTTC.

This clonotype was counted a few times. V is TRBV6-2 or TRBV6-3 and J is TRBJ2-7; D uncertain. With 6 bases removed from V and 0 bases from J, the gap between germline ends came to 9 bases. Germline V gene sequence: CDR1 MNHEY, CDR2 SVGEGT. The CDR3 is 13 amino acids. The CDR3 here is CASSNLGSYEQYF. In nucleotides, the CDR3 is TGTGCCAGCAGCAATCTGGGCTCCTACGAGCAGTACTTC.

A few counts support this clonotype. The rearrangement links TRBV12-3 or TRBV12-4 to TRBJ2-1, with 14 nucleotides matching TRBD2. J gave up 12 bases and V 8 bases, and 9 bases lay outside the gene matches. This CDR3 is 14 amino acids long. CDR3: CASVPTSGRGGQFF. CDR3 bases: TGTGCCAGCGTCCCGACTAGCGGGAGGGGGGGGCAGTTCTTC.

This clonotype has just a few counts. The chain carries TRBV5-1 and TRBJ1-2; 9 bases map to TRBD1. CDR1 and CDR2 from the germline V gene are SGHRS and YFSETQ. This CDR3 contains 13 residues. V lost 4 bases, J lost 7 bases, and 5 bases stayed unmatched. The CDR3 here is CASSGTGTGGYTF. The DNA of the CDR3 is TGCGCCAGCAGCGGGACAGGGACAGGTGGCTACACCTTC.